The TCR beta chain under discussion was sequenced for a study of cytomegalovirus exposure and HLA in healthy donors. The CDR3 loop spans 12 amino acids. The V end was cut by 4 bases, the J end by 1 base, with 5 bases between. Germline V gene data show CDR1 as SGDLS and CDR2 as YYNGEE. Primers for the PCR totalled 60 Vbeta and 13 Jbeta. Assay used: immunoSEQ multiplex PCR; TCRdb lists only in-frame clones, some missing. The sample shows more than 95,000 clones, around four fifths of them seen only once. Sequences were obtained from PBMCs. The rearrangement links TRBV9 to TRBJ2-5, with unresolved D. This TCR was sampled from a woman aged 40 to 49 in good health and CMV-seronegative. CDR3 loop: CASSPSQETQYF. The DNA of the CDR3 is TGTGCCAGCAGCCCATCCCAAGAGACCCAGTACTTC.